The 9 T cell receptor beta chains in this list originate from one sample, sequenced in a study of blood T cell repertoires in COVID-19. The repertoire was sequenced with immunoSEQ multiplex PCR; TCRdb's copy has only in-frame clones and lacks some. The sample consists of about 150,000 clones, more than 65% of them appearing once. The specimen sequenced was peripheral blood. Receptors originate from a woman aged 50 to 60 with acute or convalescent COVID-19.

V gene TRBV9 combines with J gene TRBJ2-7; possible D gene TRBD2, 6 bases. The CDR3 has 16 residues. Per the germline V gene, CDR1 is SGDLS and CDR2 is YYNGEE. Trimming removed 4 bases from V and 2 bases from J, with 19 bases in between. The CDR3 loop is CASSPRLGPLAYEQYF. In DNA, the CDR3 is TGTGCCAGCAGCCCCCGACTAGGCCCACTCGCCTACGAGCAGTACTTC.

CDR3 in DNA: TGTGCCAGCAGCCAAGGGGCAGGTATCTATAATTCACCCCTCCACTTT. Protein sequence: CASSQGAGIYNSPLHF. The chain has TRBV3-1 (or the pseudogene TRBV3-2) and TRBJ1-6; no clear D gene. Germline V gives CDR1 LGHDT, CDR2 YNNKEL (reference sequence). V dropped 1 base and J dropped 3 bases, with 10 bases sitting between them. The CDR3 loop spans 16 amino acids.

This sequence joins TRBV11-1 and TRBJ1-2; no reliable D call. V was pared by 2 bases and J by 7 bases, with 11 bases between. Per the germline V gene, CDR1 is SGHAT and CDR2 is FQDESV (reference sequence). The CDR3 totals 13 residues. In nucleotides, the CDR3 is TGTGCCAGCAGCTTAAACCGGGGTTCTGGCTACACCTTC. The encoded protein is CASSLNRGSGYTF.

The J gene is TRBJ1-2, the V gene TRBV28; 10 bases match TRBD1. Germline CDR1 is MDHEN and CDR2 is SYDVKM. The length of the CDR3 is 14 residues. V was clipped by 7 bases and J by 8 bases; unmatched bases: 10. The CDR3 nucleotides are TGTGCCAGCAACCGAGACAGGGGGCAAGACGGCTACACCTTC. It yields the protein CASNRDRGQDGYTF.

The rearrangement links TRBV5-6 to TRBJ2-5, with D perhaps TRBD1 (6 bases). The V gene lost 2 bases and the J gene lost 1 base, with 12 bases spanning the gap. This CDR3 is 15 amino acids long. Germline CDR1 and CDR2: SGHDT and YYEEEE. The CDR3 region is CASSFGGIFQETQYF. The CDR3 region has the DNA TGTGCCAGCAGCTTTGGGGGCATCTTCCAAGAGACCCAGTACTTC.

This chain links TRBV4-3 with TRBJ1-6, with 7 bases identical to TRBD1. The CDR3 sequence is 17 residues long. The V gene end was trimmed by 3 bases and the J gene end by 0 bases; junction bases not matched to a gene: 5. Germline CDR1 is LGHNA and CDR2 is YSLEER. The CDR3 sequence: CASSQGTASSYNSPLHF. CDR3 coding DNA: TGCGCCAGCAGCCAGGGGACAGCGAGCTCCTATAATTCACCCCTCCACTTT.

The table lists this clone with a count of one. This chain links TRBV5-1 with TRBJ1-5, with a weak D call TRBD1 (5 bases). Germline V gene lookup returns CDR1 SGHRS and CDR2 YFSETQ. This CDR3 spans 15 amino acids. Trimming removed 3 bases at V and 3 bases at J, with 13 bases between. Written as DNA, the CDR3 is TGCGCCAGCAGCTCGGGAGGGACGCCCAATCAGCCCCAGCATTTT. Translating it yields CASSSGGTPNQPQHF. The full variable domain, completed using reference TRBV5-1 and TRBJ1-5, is KAGVTQTPRYLIKTRGQQVTLSCSPISGHRSVSWYQQTPGQGLQFLFEYFSETQRNKGNFPGRFSGRQFSNSRSEMNVSTLELGDSALYLCASSSGGTPNQPQHFGDGTRLSIL.

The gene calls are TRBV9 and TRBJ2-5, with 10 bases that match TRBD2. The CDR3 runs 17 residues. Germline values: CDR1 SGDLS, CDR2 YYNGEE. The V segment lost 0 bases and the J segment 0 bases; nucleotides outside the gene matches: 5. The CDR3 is CASSVASGGLYQETQYF. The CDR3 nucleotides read TGTGCCAGCAGCGTAGCTAGCGGGGGCCTGTACCAAGAGACCCAGTACTTC.

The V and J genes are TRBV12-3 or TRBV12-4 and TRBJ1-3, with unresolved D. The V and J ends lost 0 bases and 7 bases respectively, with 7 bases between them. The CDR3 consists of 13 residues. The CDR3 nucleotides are TGTGCCAGCAGTTTAGCGCTATATAACACCATATATTTT. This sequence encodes CASSLALYNTIYF.